The sample holds many counts of the clone carrying this T cell receptor (beta chain). The antigen remains undetermined. MiXCR, applied by TCRdb to the 5' RACE reads, yields one record per CDR3 protein. Of some 22,000 distinct CDR3 sequences detected, under 3.5% appear once; the ten largest clones hold around 7.7%. This CDR3 is built from 14 residues. The V and J ends lost 6 bases and 5 bases respectively, with 14 bases between them. Germline assignment: CDR1 SNHLY and CDR2 FYNNEI. These data come from a study of spatial heterogeneity in lung cancer. General study findings and limits: Tumor mutation counts were tracked by expanded intratumoral alpha and beta TCR counts.

As to time point: sample taken at primary tumor resection. The TCR originated in a male donor with early-stage non-small cell lung cancer. The chain has TRBV2 and TRBJ2-1, with D maybe TRBD1 (8 bases). Sequencing used lung tumor tissue, obtained at surgery. In nucleotides, the CDR3 is TGTGCCAGCAGCAACAGGGGGGGGAACAATGAGCAGTTCTTC. It specifies CASSNRGGNNEQFF.